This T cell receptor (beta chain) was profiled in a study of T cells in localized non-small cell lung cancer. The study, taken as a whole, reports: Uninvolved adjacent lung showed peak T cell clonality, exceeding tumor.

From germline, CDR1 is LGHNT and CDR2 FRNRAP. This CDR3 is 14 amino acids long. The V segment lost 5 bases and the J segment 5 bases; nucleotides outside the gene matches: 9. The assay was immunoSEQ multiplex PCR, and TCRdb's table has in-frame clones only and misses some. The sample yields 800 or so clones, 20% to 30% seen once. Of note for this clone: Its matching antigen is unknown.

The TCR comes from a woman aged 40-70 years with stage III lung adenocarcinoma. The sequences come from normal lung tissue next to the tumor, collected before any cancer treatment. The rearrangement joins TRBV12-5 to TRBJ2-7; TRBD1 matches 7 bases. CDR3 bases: TGTGCTAGTGGTCTCCGGGACAGAGCCGACGAGCAGTACTTC. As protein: CASGLRDRADEQYF.